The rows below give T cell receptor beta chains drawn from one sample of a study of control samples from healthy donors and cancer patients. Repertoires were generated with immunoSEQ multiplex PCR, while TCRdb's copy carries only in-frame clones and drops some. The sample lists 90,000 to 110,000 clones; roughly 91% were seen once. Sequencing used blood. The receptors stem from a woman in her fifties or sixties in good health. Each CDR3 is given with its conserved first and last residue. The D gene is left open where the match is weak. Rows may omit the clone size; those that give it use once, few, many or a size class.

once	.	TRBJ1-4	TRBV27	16	CASSLSAPRANEKLFF	TGTGCCAGCAGTTTATCGGCCCCCCGAGCTAATGAAAAACTGTTTTTT
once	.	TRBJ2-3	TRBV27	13	CASHLGGTDTQYF	TGTGCCAGCCACCTGGGGGGCACAGATACGCAGTATTTT
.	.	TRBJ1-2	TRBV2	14	CASSKDSLGYGYTF	TGTGCCAGCAGTAAAGACAGCCTGGGCTATGGCTACACCTTC
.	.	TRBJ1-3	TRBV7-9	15	CASSLILISGNTIYF	TGTGCCAGCAGCTTAATTCTGATCTCTGGAAACACCATATATTTT
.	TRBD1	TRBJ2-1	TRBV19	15	CASIREGTGLTEQFF	TGTGCCAGTATCAGGGAGGGGACAGGGCTCACTGAGCAGTTCTTC
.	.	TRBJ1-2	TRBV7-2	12	CASSLTQGGYTF	TGTGCCAGCAGCTTAACCCAGGGAGGCTACACCTTC
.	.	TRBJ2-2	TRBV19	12	CASITGAGELFF	TGTGCCAGTATTACGGGGGCCGGGGAGCTGTTTTTT
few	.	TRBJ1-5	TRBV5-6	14	CASSLRTGGQPQHF	TGTGCCAGCAGCTTGCGAACAGGAGGTCAGCCCCAGCATTTT
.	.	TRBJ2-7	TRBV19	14	CASSRSSYSYEQYF	TGTGCCAGTAGTAGGAGTAGTTATTCATACGAGCAGTACTTC
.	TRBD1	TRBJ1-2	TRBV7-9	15	CASRRDRGLFYGYTF	TGTGCCAGCAGACGCGACAGGGGGCTTTTCTATGGCTACACCTTC
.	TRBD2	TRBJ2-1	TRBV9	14	CASSPGTRNNEQFF	TGTGCCAGCAGCCCCGGGACTAGAAACAATGAGCAGTTCTTC
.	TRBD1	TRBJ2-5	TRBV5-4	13	CATRTGRLETQYF	TGTGCAACCAGGACAGGGCGATTGGAGACCCAGTACTTC
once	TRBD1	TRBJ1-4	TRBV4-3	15	CASSQGDRNNEKLFF	TGCGCCAGCAGCCAAGGGGACAGGAACAACGAAAAACTGTTTTTT
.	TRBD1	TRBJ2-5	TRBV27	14	CASSFTGGVETQYF	TGTGCCAGCAGTTTTACAGGGGGAGTGGAGACCCAGTACTTC
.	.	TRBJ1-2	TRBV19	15	CASSIVDRANYGYTF	TGTGCCAGTAGTATTGTGGACAGAGCTAACTATGGCTACACCTTC
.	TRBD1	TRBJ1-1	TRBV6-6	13	CASSQGEYTEAFF	TGTGCCAGCAGCCAGGGGGAGTACACTGAAGCTTTCTTT
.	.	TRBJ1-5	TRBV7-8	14	CASSLSWGNQPQHF	TGTGCCAGCAGCCTGAGCTGGGGCAATCAGCCCCAGCATTTT